This entry concerns a single TCR beta chain. These data originate in a study of blood T cell repertoires in COVID-19. Study background: Sample material is recorded as cDNA or gDNA derived from T cells, B-cell-depleted T cells, or PBMCs.

The assay was immunoSEQ multiplex PCR, and TCRdb's table has in-frame clones only and misses some. This table has more than 200,000 clones, 70% to 90% appearing once. V trimming: 4 bases; J trimming: 5 bases; junction bases outside the gene matches: 5. CDR3 size: 13 residues. In germline, CDR1 is SGHAT, CDR2 FQDESV (reference sequence). The sequenced material came from peripheral blood. V is TRBV11-1 and J is TRBJ2-7, with 7 bases fitting TRBD2. The TCR was taken from a young man with active or convalescent COVID-19. CDR3 protein: CASSSGLGNEQYF. The CDR3 DNA sequence: TGTGCCAGCAGCTCAGGACTAGGAAACGAGCAGTACTTC.